This TCR beta chain stems from a study of blood T cell repertoires in COVID-19. Across the whole study: The United States, Italy and Spain supplied acute and convalescent COVID-19 samples. Sources were T cells, B-cell-depleted T cells, or PBMCs; the material itself was cDNA or gDNA.

The germline V gene encodes CDR1 MRHNA and CDR2 SNTAGT. Trimming took 4 bases from V and 7 from J, leaving 7 bases between them. The CDR3 loop spans 12 amino acids. Per the authors' pipeline: How many nucleated cells were present was estimated from reference gene primer amplification. Profiling relied on immunoSEQ multiplex PCR, and the TCRdb table lists in-frame clones only, not all of them. The V and J calls and clone size are taken from that table; D and trimming were inferred from the DNA. This sample carries some 100,000 clones, over 75% of them seen once, and the ten largest clones take about 13%.

This receptor was identified in a human donor in a cohort sampled during active COVID-19. V usage is TRBV6-4 and J usage is TRBJ2-2; D remains unclear. Material for sequencing was peripheral blood. CDR3 DNA sequence: TGTGCCAGCAGTGCCACATTCGGGGAGCTGTTTTTT. Protein product: CASSATFGELFF.